The rows below give T cell receptor beta chains drawn from one sample of a study of technical replicates of blood from a few donors. Sequencing used immunoSEQ multiplex PCR; TCRdb keeps in-frame clones, though not all of them. The sample carries roughly 93,000 clones, 95% recorded once. Sequencing was carried out using T cells isolated from PBMCs. These receptor sequences come from a human donor in good health. The CDR3 runs from the conserved cysteine through the conserved F or W. A D gene is named only where the DNA matches it firmly. A row's size may be missing; if present it is once, few, many or a size class.

D	V	J	size	CDR3	DNA
.	TRBV5-8	TRBJ1-1	.	CASPGWGLQTEAFF	TGTGCCAGCCCGGGGTGGGGGCTTCAGACTGAAGCTTTCTTT
TRBD2	TRBV7-9	TRBJ2-1	.	CASSSQALAGVYNEQFF	TGTGCCAGCAGCTCCCAGGCACTAGCGGGAGTCTACAATGAGCAGTTCTTC
.	TRBV11-3	TRBJ2-1	.	CASSLAVTVLSEQFF	TGTGCCAGCAGCTTAGCTGTAACAGTTCTAAGTGAGCAGTTCTTC
.	TRBV28	TRBJ2-3	.	CASRLTDTQYF	TGTGCCAGCAGACTCACAGATACGCAGTATTTT
.	TRBV5-1	TRBJ2-1	.	CASSPKPGGHEQFF	TGCGCCAGCAGCCCTAAACCTGGGGGCCATGAGCAGTTCTTC
.	TRBV6-1	TRBJ2-3	.	CASDSTDNTDTQYF	TGTGCCAGCGATAGTACAGACAACACAGATACGCAGTATTTT
.	TRBV30	TRBJ1-2	.	CAWQFRTALISGYTF	TGTGCCTGGCAATTTCGGACAGCCCTTATTAGTGGCTACACCTTC
.	TRBV5-1	TRBJ2-6	.	CASSSGGNSGANVLTF	TGCGCCAGCAGCTCAGGAGGGAACTCTGGGGCCAACGTCCTGACTTTC
.	TRBV6-5	TRBJ1-5	.	CASSYSAPGSDQPQHF	TGTGCCAGCAGTTACTCGGCACCGGGGAGCGATCAGCCCCAGCATTTT
TRBD1	TRBV14	TRBJ2-5	.	CASSQDQFIRGGESTETQYF	TGTGCCAGCAGCCAAGATCAGTTTATTCGAGGGGGCGAGTCAACGGAGACCCAGTACTTC
.	TRBV5-6	TRBJ2-7	.	CASNRAGYEQYF	TGTGCCAGTAATCGAGCCGGGTACGAGCAGTACTTC
.	TRBV5-6	TRBJ1-1	.	CASSLLGREAFF	TGTGCCAGCAGCTTGTTGGGCAGAGAAGCTTTCTTT
.	TRBV5-4	TRBJ1-1	.	CASSLEQDSGAFF	TGTGCCAGCAGCTTAGAACAAGATAGCGGAGCTTTCTTT
.	TRBV4-1	TRBJ1-4	.	CASSHQGMTGVNEKLFF	TGCGCCAGCAGCCACCAAGGGATGACAGGAGTGAATGAAAAACTGTTTTTT
.	TRBV7-6	TRBJ1-1	.	CASSLFRATEAFF	TGTGCCAGCAGCTTATTCAGGGCCACTGAAGCTTTCTTT
TRBD2	TRBV28	TRBJ2-1	once	CASSSTSGTHYNEQFF	TGTGCCAGCAGTTCCACTAGCGGGACGCATTACAATGAGCAGTTCTTC
.	TRBV7-9	TRBJ2-4	.	CASSFFVSVAKNIQYF	TGTGCCAGCAGCTTCTTCGTGTCAGTAGCCAAAAACATTCAGTACTTC
TRBD1	TRBV2	TRBJ1-1	once	CASRDRGKTEAFF	TGTGCCAGCAGGGACAGGGGAAAAACTGAAGCTTTCTTT
.	TRBV28	TRBJ1-2	.	CASSPPEFYGYTF	TGTGCCAGCAGCCCCCCAGAATTCTATGGCTACACCTTC
.	TRBV2	TRBJ2-5	.	CASSASGGEAVNIQETQYF	TGTGCCAGCAGTGCGAGCGGCGGGGAGGCCGTCAACATCCAAGAGACCCAGTACTTC
.	TRBV5-1	TRBJ2-7	.	CASSLVGRVYEQYF	TGCGCCAGCAGCTTGGTGGGCAGGGTTTACGAGCAGTACTTC
TRBD2	TRBV10-1	TRBJ2-2	.	CASIPGSGRVGELFF	TGCGCCAGCATCCCCGGTAGCGGGAGAGTCGGGGAGCTGTTTTTT
TRBD1	TRBV2	TRBJ2-7	.	CASSEDRLGLREQYF	TGTGCCAGCAGTGAGGACAGGTTAGGCCTACGTGAGCAGTACTTC
.	TRBV4-1	TRBJ1-2	once	CASSFRGGEWDGYTF	TGCGCCAGCAGCTTCCGTGGAGGGGAATGGGATGGCTACACCTTC
.	TRBV11-2	TRBJ2-2	.	CASSSTGELFF	TGTGCCAGCAGCTCGACCGGGGAGCTGTTTTTT
.	TRBV10-3	TRBJ1-6	.	CAISESTTSSYNSPLHF	TGTGCCATCAGTGAGTCGACAACTAGCTCCTATAATTCACCCCTCCACTTT
TRBD2	TRBV9	TRBJ2-1	.	CASSGTSGVPSSYNEQFF	TGTGCCAGCAGCGGGACTAGCGGGGTTCCCAGCTCCTACAATGAGCAGTTCTTC